This is a list of T cell receptor beta chains from one sample in a study of cytomegalovirus exposure and HLA in healthy donors. Using immunoSEQ multiplex PCR, the repertoire was profiled, and TCRdb retains in-frame clones only, with some absent. The repertoire has fewer than 250,000 clones, roughly 80% of them found once; the top ten carry 4.5% to 7%. Input material: PBMCs. These receptors were collected from a man in his forties or fifties in good health and CMV-seropositive. Both conserved end residues are part of each CDR3. D genes are given only for firm matches. Size values are once, few and many counts, or a class for expanded clones, and some rows have none.

>NA|TRBV27|TRBJ1-5|NA
TGTGCCAGCAGTGAGGCGGGGTCGAGCAATCAGCCCCAGCATTTT
CASSEAGSSNQPQHF
>NA|TRBV10-3|TRBJ1-5|NA
TGTGCCATCAGTTGGTCGGATCAGCCCCAGCATTTT
CAISWSDQPQHF
>NA|TRBV7-9|TRBJ1-1|NA
TGTGCCAGCAGCTTAGCGCGGCAGCCGAACACTGAAGCTTTCTTT
CASSLARQPNTEAFF
>few|TRBV6-1|TRBJ1-5|TRBD1
TGTGCCAGCAAGGACAGGGAGCCTCAGCCCCAGCATTTT
CASKDREPQPQHF
>NA|TRBV4-1|TRBJ2-5|NA
TGCGCCAGCAGCCAAGCTCCAGGGGTCGGTAAAGAGACCCAGTACTTC
CASSQAPGVGKETQYF
>NA|TRBV2|TRBJ1-2|NA
TGTGCCAGCAGTGAAGCAGGAGGAACCTATGGCTACACCTTC
CASSEAGGTYGYTF
>NA|TRBV19|TRBJ1-5|TRBD1
TGTGCCACTGATACCAGGGGGAACAATCAGCCCCAGCATTTT
CATDTRGNNQPQHF
>NA|TRBV5-4|TRBJ1-2|NA
TGTGCCAGCAGCTCTGTCCCTAACTATGGCTACACCTTC
CASSSVPNYGYTF
>NA|TRBV30|TRBJ2-5|NA
TGTGCCTGGACCGCAACAGGTCAAGAGACCCAGTACTTC
CAWTATGQETQYF
>NA|TRBV5-1|TRBJ1-5|NA
TGCGCCAGCAGCTTGGAGTCAGGACAATTTCGTCAGCCCCAGCATTTT
CASSLESGQFRQPQHF
>NA|TRBV5-1|TRBJ2-1|TRBD2
TGCGCCAGCAGCTTCGGACTAGCGGGTAGCTCCTACAATGAGCAGTTCTTC
CASSFGLAGSSYNEQFF
>NA|TRBV5-1|TRBJ2-1|TRBD2
TGCGCCAGCAGCGCGGGACTAGCGGGAGACTACAATGAGCAGTTCTTC
CASSAGLAGDYNEQFF